This record covers a single TCR beta chain. This record comes from a study of tumor and adjacent non-tumor tissue in lung cancer. The overall study: There were around 11 adenocarcinoma, a couple of squamous cell carcinoma and 1 small cell lung cancer cases. The patients, around 9 men and roughly 5 women, were roughly 31 to 85 with stage I to III disease.

This CDR3 spans 15 amino acids. Germline V lookup: CDR1 SGHAT, CDR2 FQDESV (reference sequence). A modified ARM-PCR protocol with three rounds of nested PCR amplified TCRbeta. TCRdb re-derived calls from the multiplex PCR reads in MiXCR, one entry per CDR3 protein. This sample yields around 82,000 distinct CDR3 sequences, of which roughly 80% are seen a single time; approximately 55% belongs to the top ten. No cell sorting was done before RNA was extracted from the tissue. Distant lung tissue was collected more than 3 cm away from the tumor edge. This receptor was obtained from a man aged 60 to 75 with non-small cell lung cancer. Sequenced material: distant non-tumor lung tissue. The chain joins TRBV11-1 to TRBJ1-4; D remains ambiguous. CDR3 in DNA: TGTACCTGCAGCCCTCGCCGGGAGGCGTCTGAAAAACTGTTTTTT. Protein product: CTCSPRREASEKLFF.